This T cell receptor beta chain was obtained from a study of CD8+CD57+ T cells in acquired aplastic anemia. The study, taken as a whole, reports: Significance was not reached for CD8+ Simpson's diversity between patients and controls. There were approximately 27 CD8+ CDR3 sequences that occurred in both patients and controls.

Selection for sequencing was limited to patients who had shown CD8+CD57+ cell expansion by flow cytometry. This clonotype has only a few counts. Its antigen remains unknown. Profiles of TCR beta VDJ and CDR3 were generated from a genomic DNA template. TCRdb used MiXCR to reprocess the reads, holding one entry per CDR3 protein. The table has 200,000 to 250,000 distinct CDR3 sequences, around three fifths seen once. V shed 6 bases and J 4 bases; nucleotides not matched to a gene: 3. The CDR3 length is 14 residues. This clonotype originated in a human donor with aplastic anemia. This rearrangement joins TRBV12-3 or TRBV12-4 to TRBJ1-6, with 7 bases lining up with TRBD1. The sample was sorted CD4+, CD8+, or CD8+CD57+ T cells (not recorded which) from PBMCs. The CDR3 DNA reads TGTGCCAGCAGAACAGGGGTTTATAATTCACCCCTCCACTTT. Translation gives CASRTGVYNSPLHF.